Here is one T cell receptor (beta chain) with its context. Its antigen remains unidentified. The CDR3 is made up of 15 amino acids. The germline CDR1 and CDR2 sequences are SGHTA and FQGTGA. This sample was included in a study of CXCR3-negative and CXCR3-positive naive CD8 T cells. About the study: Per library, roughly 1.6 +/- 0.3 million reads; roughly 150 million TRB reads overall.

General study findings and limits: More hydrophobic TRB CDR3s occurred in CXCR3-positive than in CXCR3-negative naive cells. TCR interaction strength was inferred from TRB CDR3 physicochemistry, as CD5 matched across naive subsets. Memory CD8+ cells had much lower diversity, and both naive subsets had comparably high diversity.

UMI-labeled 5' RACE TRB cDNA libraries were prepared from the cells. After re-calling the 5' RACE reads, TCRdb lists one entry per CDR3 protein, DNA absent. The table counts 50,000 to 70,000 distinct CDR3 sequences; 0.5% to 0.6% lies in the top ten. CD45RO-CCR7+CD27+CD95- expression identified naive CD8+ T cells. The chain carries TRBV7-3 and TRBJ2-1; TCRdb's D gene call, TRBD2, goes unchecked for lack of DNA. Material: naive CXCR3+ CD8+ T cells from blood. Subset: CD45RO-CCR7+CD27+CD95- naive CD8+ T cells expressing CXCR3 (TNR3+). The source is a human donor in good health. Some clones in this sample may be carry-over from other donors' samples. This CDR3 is CASSLLAGGLNEQFF.